This is a list of T cell receptor beta chains from one sample in a study of blood T cells in healthy people across ages. TCRdb re-called the 5' RACE reads through MiXCR, storing one row per CDR3 protein. The data hold about 640,000 distinct CDR3 sequences, with roughly 58% observed a single time. Sequenced material: blood. Source of these receptors: a man aged 55 to 69 in good health. Both conserved end residues are part of each CDR3. The D gene is left open where the match is weak. Only part of the rows carry a size: once, few, many, or a class if the clone is expanded.

v_gene	abundance	len	j_gene	d_gene	CDR3nt	CDR3aa
TRBV11-2	NA	14	TRBJ2-7	NA	TGTGCCAGCAGCTCGGTTGGGGGGCGCTACGAGCAGTACTTC	CASSSVGGRYEQYF
TRBV27	NA	14	TRBJ2-3	NA	TGTGCCAGCAGGGGGACGCGTAGAACAGATACGCAGTATTTT	CASRGTRRTDTQYF
TRBV20-1	NA	13	TRBJ2-7	NA	TGCAGTGCTGGGACGACAACCTCCTACGAGCAGTACTTC	CSAGTTTSYEQYF
TRBV7-2	many	13	TRBJ2-7	NA	TGTGCCAGCAGCTTAGTCAGCTCGTACGAGCAGTACTTC	CASSLVSSYEQYF
TRBV29-1	NA	13	TRBJ1-5	NA	TGCAGCGTTGAAGTAGACGGGGGTCAGCCCCAGCATTTT	CSVEVDGGQPQHF
TRBV10-3	NA	14	TRBJ2-1	TRBD2	TGTGCCATGCACGGGGGGGTGGGCTACAATGGGCAGTTCTTC	CAMHGGVGYNGQFF
TRBV4-1	NA	13	TRBJ1-2	NA	TGCGCCAGCAGCCAAGTCCTGGACTATGGCTACACCTTC	CASSQVLDYGYTF
TRBV3-1	NA	13	TRBJ2-1	NA	TGTGCCAGCAGCCAAGACCCGGGGGATGAGCAGTTCTTC	CASSQDPGDEQFF
TRBV10-3	NA	15	TRBJ2-5	TRBD1	TGTGCCATCAGTGTCGGACAGGGGGGCGAAGAGACCCAGTACTTC	CAISVGQGGEETQYF
TRBV5-1	NA	15	TRBJ1-6	NA	TGCGCCAGCAGCTTGGTTGCAGGGGACAATTCACCCCTCCACTTT	CASSLVAGDNSPLHF
TRBV20-1	NA	14	TRBJ2-1	TRBD2	TGCGGTGCTCTTCGGACTAGCGGTTACAATGAGCAGTTCTTC	CGALRTSGYNEQFF
TRBV6-6	NA	15	TRBJ2-7	TRBD1	TGTGCCAGTTCTAGACAGGGGGCCTTCTCCTACGAGCAGTACTTC	CASSRQGAFSYEQYF
TRBV5-1	NA	15	TRBJ2-1	TRBD2	TGCGCCAGCAGCTTGATTAGCGGGGCCTACAATGAGCAGTTCTTC	CASSLISGAYNEQFF
TRBV20-1	NA	13	TRBJ1-6	NA	TGCAGTTCCCAACTGGAAGCCAATTCACCCCTCCACTTT	CSSQLEANSPLHF
TRBV21-1	few	17	TRBJ1-5	NA	TGTGCCAGCAGTAAAAGGTCCACCGGGGGACGCAATCAGCCCCAGCATTTT	CASSKRSTGGRNQPQHF
TRBV29-1	NA	16	TRBJ2-3	NA	TGCAGCGTTGTGGCCGGTCTGTCGGAAAGCACAGATACGCAGTATTTT	CSVVAGLSESTDTQYF
TRBV5-1	NA	17	TRBJ2-5	TRBD2	TGCGCCAGCAGCTTGGGGGCCAAGACTAGCGGGGGAGAGACCCAGTACTTC	CASSLGAKTSGGETQYF
TRBV19	NA	14	TRBJ1-4	NA	TGTGCCAGTCTGGACGGCTCAATTGATGAAAAACTGTTTTTT	CASLDGSIDEKLFF
TRBV6-6	NA	13	TRBJ2-5	NA	TGTGCCAGCTTCCGGGATCCCCAAGAGACCCAGTACTTC	CASFRDPQETQYF
TRBV10-3	NA	13	TRBJ2-1	TRBD2	TGTGCCATCAGTGACTACCTCGCGGGAGGTCAGTTCTTC	CAISDYLAGGQFF
TRBV5-1	NA	14	TRBJ2-1	TRBD1	TGCGCCAGCAGCGTCGACAGGGTTTACAATGAGCAGTTCTTC	CASSVDRVYNEQFF
TRBV20-1	NA	15	TRBJ2-1	TRBD2	TGCAGTGCTGGGGGACTAGCGGGCCCCTACAATGAGCAGTTCTTC	CSAGGLAGPYNEQFF
TRBV6-5	few	11	TRBJ1-1	NA	TGTGCCAGCAGGACTAACACTGAAGCTTTCTTT	CASRTNTEAFF
TRBV10-3	NA	16	TRBJ2-5	TRBD1	TGTGCCATCAGTGAGTCCGGACAGGGCCCCGGGGAGACCCAGTACTTC	CAISESGQGPGETQYF
TRBV10-3	NA	14	TRBJ1-2	NA	TGTGCCATCAGCCTGGACGCACGGTCCTATGGCTACACCTTC	CAISLDARSYGYTF
TRBV3-1	once	15	TRBJ2-4	TRBD2	TGTGCCAGCAGCCAAGGGACTAGCGGGGGTTGGGAGCAGTACTTC	CASSQGTSGGWEQYF
TRBV20-1	NA	13	TRBJ2-7	NA	TGCAGTGCTTTTCCGGGACATCGAGGCGAGCAGTACTTC	CSAFPGHRGEQYF
TRBV28	NA	13	TRBJ2-7	TRBD1	TGTGCCAGCGCCCCAGGGGGCTCCTACGAGCAGTACTTC	CASAPGGSYEQYF
TRBV7-9	NA	12	TRBJ2-1	NA	TGTGCCAGCAGCTTAGTTCTCGCCATTGAGTTCTTC	CASSLVLAIEFF
TRBV6-1	NA	15	TRBJ2-3	TRBD1	TGTGCCAGCAGGAGCAGACAGGGGTCGGCAGATACGCAGTATTTT	CASRSRQGSADTQYF
TRBV28	NA	15	TRBJ2-7	TRBD1	TGTGCCAGCAGCCGGACAGGGGGCCCGACCCGCGAGCAGTACTTC	CASSRTGGPTREQYF
TRBV24-1	NA	18	TRBJ2-5	NA	TGTGCCACCAGTGACCCCGGCAGGGGCGAAAAACCGAGAGAGACCCAGTACTTC	CATSDPGRGEKPRETQYF
TRBV7-8	NA	18	TRBJ2-7	NA	TGTGCCAGCAGCGCCTCGCGACTAGCAGGGGAGATCCTTTACGAGCAGTACTTC	CASSASRLAGEILYEQYF
TRBV7-8	NA	15	TRBJ2-5	NA	TGTGCCAGCAGCTCCTGGGACGAAGAGGGGGAGACCCAGTACTTC	CASSSWDEEGETQYF
TRBV6-2/TRBV6-3	NA	15	TRBJ2-5	TRBD2	TGTGCCAGCAGTTGGGTAGCGGGGGAGCAAGAGACCCAGTACTTC	CASSWVAGEQETQYF
TRBV27	NA	14	TRBJ1-2	NA	TGTGCCAGCAGTTTAAAGTCAGGGGCGGGTGGCTACACCTTC	CASSLKSGAGGYTF
TRBV3-1	few	16	TRBJ1-1	NA	TGTGCCAGCAGCCAACGGAGGGCAGGGGCGAACACTGAAGCTTTCTTT	CASSQRRAGANTEAFF
TRBV7-2	few	18	TRBJ2-7	NA	TGTGCCAGCAGCTTAGAGTCCCAGACAAGTAGGATTTCCTACGAGCAGTACTTC	CASSLESQTSRISYEQYF
TRBV27	NA	16	TRBJ2-1	NA	TGTGCCAGCAGTTTAGAAGTGTTTGGGGACCGGGATACCCAGTTCTTC	CASSLEVFGDRDTQFF
TRBV5-1	NA	15	TRBJ2-1	NA	TGCGCCAGCATGGGGTCGGCCGGAACTTACAATGAGCAGTTCTTC	CASMGSAGTYNEQFF
TRBV12-3/TRBV12-4	once	15	TRBJ2-7	NA	TGTGCCAGCAGCTCCCAGCGGGCCAGCTCCTACGAGCAGTACTTC	CASSSQRASSYEQYF
TRBV28	NA	16	TRBJ2-3	TRBD2	TGTGCCAGCAGTCTCGCGGGGACTAGAGCATCAGATACGCAGTATTTT	CASSLAGTRASDTQYF
TRBV27	NA	12	TRBJ1-1	NA	TGTGCCAGCAGTTTTGCGGGAGCAAGAGCTTTCTTT	CASSFAGARAFF
TRBV6-1	NA	16	TRBJ2-1	NA	TGTGCCAGCACCTATGGAGAGGGGTTCGCCTACAATGAGCAGTTCTTC	CASTYGEGFAYNEQFF
TRBV20-1	NA	14	TRBJ2-1	NA	TGCAGTGCTACCGGGACGGCGAACTACAATGAGCAGTTCTTC	CSATGTANYNEQFF
TRBV21-1	few	15	TRBJ2-1	NA	TGTGCCAGCACGAGCAGGCGGGGGAACTACAATGAGCAGTTCTTC	CASTSRRGNYNEQFF
TRBV20-1	few	14	TRBJ2-5	NA	TGCAGTGCTAGAGGAGGGCGGTCGCAAGAGACCCAGTACTTC	CSARGGRSQETQYF
TRBV29-1	NA	14	TRBJ1-2	NA	TGCAGCGTTGAGCTGCGGGGGCCCGTCTATGGCTACACCTTC	CSVELRGPVYGYTF
TRBV9	NA	15	TRBJ2-3	TRBD2	TGTGCCAGTTCATCCGGGACTACCATCACAGATACGCAGTATTTT	CASSSGTTITDTQYF
TRBV14	few	14	TRBJ2-7	TRBD1	TGTGCCAGCAGCCAAGCACAGGGGGCATGGGAGCAGTACTTC	CASSQAQGAWEQYF
TRBV6-5	NA	14	TRBJ2-7	NA	TGTGCCAGCAGGCCCGGGGACACTGCCTACGAGCAGTACTTC	CASRPGDTAYEQYF
TRBV7-9	once	12	TRBJ1-2	NA	TGTGCCAGCAGCTTGGGGGGACGCCTGTCCACCTTC	CASSLGGRLSTF
TRBV20-1	few	16	TRBJ2-5	TRBD2	TGCAGTGCTAGGACCGGGACTAGCGACCCCTGGGAGACCCAGTACTTC	CSARTGTSDPWETQYF